A selection of T cell receptor beta chains follows, all from one sample in a study of type 1 and type 2 diabetes patients. One entry per CDR3 protein results from TCRdb running MiXCR on the multiplex PCR reads. In the table there are more than 250,000 distinct CDR3 sequences, 47% of which are singletons. The sequenced sample consisted of peripheral blood mononuclear cells (PBMCs). Every receptor here comes from a man aged 18 to 29 with type 2 diabetes. The CDR3 runs from the conserved cysteine through the conserved F or W. Each record gives: D gene, clone size, V gene, J gene, CDR3 protein, CDR3 DNA. The D gene is left open where the match is weak. For some rows the clone size is stated as once, few or many, or as a class when expanded; others skip it.

-	few	TRBV30	TRBJ2-1	CAWSAVSYNEQFF	TGTGCCTGGAGCGCAGTCTCCTACAATGAGCAGTTCTTC
TRBD1	-	TRBV7-3	TRBJ2-3	CASSGKQGAWADTQYF	TGTGCCAGCAGTGGTAAACAGGGGGCTTGGGCAGATACGCAGTATTTT
-	-	TRBV18	TRBJ1-6	CASSPPDGHNSPLHF	TGTGCCAGCTCACCTCCGGACGGCCATAATTCACCCCTCCACTTT
-	once	TRBV6-1	TRBJ1-4	CASSETEATNEKLFF	TGTGCCAGCAGTGAAACGGAGGCAACTAATGAAAAACTGTTTTTT
-	-	TRBV6-1	TRBJ1-2	CASSERRITYYGYTF	TGTGCCAGCAGTGAACGCCGGATTACTTACTATGGCTACACCTTC
TRBD1	-	TRBV20-1	TRBJ1-2	CSAPRVGGAIRFYGYTF	TGCAGTGCGCCGAGGGTAGGGGGCGCGATCCGATTCTATGGCTACACCTTC
-	few	TRBV19	TRBJ2-7	CASSLSRDRSYEQYF	TGTGCCAGTAGTCTCAGCCGGGATCGCTCCTACGAGCAGTACTTC
-	-	TRBV9	TRBJ2-3	CASSVESGRSADTQYF	TGTGCCAGCAGCGTGGAAAGCGGCCGCTCGGCAGATACGCAGTATTTT
-	-	TRBV7-9	TRBJ1-1	CASSPPMNTEAFF	TGTGCCAGCAGCCCTCCCATGAACACTGAAGCTTTCTTT
-	few	TRBV6-5	TRBJ1-1	CASRTSRVGNTEAFF	TGTGCCAGCAGGACCTCGAGGGTGGGGAACACTGAAGCTTTCTTT